Each of the 16 T cell receptor beta chains below was sequenced from the same sample in a study of T cell changes during pregnancy in multiple sclerosis. Some clones are missing from TCRdb's copy, which holds only in-frame ones; the method was immunoSEQ multiplex PCR. The table includes just under 50,000 clones, over 80% detected once. The sample here was CD8+ T cells from peripheral blood mononuclear cells, taken after pregnancy. The receptors here all came from a female donor with multiple sclerosis, enrolled in a pregnancy study.

This rearrangement joins TRBV5-5 to TRBJ2-1; D is uncertain. V gave up 2 bases and J gave up 0 bases, with 6 bases separating them. The CDR3 sequence is 14 residues long. Germline V lookup: CDR1 SGHKS, CDR2 YYEKEE (reference sequence). CDR3 sequence reads: CASSFGFSYNEQFF. In DNA, the CDR3 is TGTGCCAGCAGCTTCGGTTTCTCCTACAATGAGCAGTTCTTC.

The chain joins TRBV7-3 to TRBJ2-7; TRBD2 aligns across 12 bases. Germline lookup yields CDR1 SGHTA and CDR2 FQGTGA. The J segment lost 5 bases and the V segment lost 5 bases, leaving 7 bases of the junction unmatched. CDR3 length: 15 amino acids. The DNA of the CDR3 is TGTGCCAGCAGCCCTAGCGGGGGGGATCCCGACGAGCAGTACTTC. It specifies CASSPSGGDPDEQYF.

The chain is built from TRBV13 and TRBJ1-1; D not resolved. Trimming removed 0 bases at V and 4 bases at J, with 6 bases between. CDR1 PRHDT and CDR2 FYEKMQ come from the germline V gene (reference sequence). This CDR3 has 13 residues. The CDR3 spells CASSLGQSTEAFF. The CDR3 nucleotides read TGTGCCAGCAGCTTAGGACAGAGCACTGAAGCTTTCTTT.

The chain recombines TRBV27 with TRBJ2-1; 8 nucleotides align to TRBD2. V gave up 2 bases and J gave up 1 base; unmatched junction bases: 4. There are 16 residues in the CDR3. The germline V gene encodes CDR1 MNHEY and CDR2 SMNVEV (reference sequence). CDR3 in amino acids: CASSLPGGNSYNEQFF. For the CDR3, the DNA is TGTGCCAGCAGTTTACCGGGAGGGAATTCCTACAATGAGCAGTTCTTC.

The J gene is TRBJ2-1, the V gene TRBV4-1; 11 bases are shared with TRBD2. V lost 0 bases to trimming and J lost 3 bases; unmatched junction nucleotides: 10. Germline loops: CDR1 MGHRA, CDR2 YSYEKL. This CDR3 has 19 residues. The CDR3 DNA reads as TGCGCCAGCAGCCAAGAGAGCCTGACTAGCGGGACGAACTACAATGAGCAGTTCTTC. Translating it yields CASSQESLTSGTNYNEQFF.

This chain links TRBV18 with TRBJ1-4; D possibly corresponds to TRBD1 (5 bases). Germline CDR1 and CDR2: KGHSH and LQKENI. This CDR3 is built from 14 residues. V was cut by 3 bases and J by 6 bases, with 11 bases left in between. The CDR3 DNA sequence: TGTGCCAGCTCACCCGTCGGGGGAGATGAAAAACTGTTTTTT. Residues: CASSPVGGDEKLFF. The complete variable domain, with remaining parts taken from reference TRBV18 and TRBJ1-4, reads NAGVMQNPRHLVRRRGQEARLRCSPMKGHSHVYWYRQLPEEGLKFMVYLQKENIIDESGMPKERFSAEFPKEGPSILRIQQVVRGDSAAYFCASSPVGGDEKLFFGSGTQLSVL.

The chain links TRBV15 to TRBJ1-5, with D possibly being TRBD1 (6 bases). Trimming pared 5 bases from V and 0 bases from J, leaving 11 bases between. Germline V gene sequence: CDR1 LNHNV, CDR2 YYDKDF (reference sequence). The CDR3 spans 15 residues. CDR3 region: CATSPGQNSNQPQHF. DNA for the CDR3: TGTGCCACCAGCCCTGGACAGAATAGCAATCAGCCCCAGCATTTT.

The V and J genes are TRBV6-4 and TRBJ2-3; D is possibly TRBD1 (5 bases). This CDR3 comprises 16 residues. Trimming stripped 0 bases from V and 3 bases from J, with 13 bases between. Germline values: CDR1 MRHNA, CDR2 SNTAGT. In nucleotides, the CDR3 is TGTGCCAGCAGTGACTCTACAGGTTCCTTTACAGATACGCAGTATTTT. This encodes CASSDSTGSFTDTQYF.

A single count supports this clone. The chain is built from TRBV13 and TRBJ2-7; maybe TRBD1 (5 bases). Germline CDR1 PRHDT, CDR2 FYEKMQ (reference sequence). Trimming left V 0 bases short and J 5 bases short, with 11 bases between. The CDR3 loop spans 14 amino acids. The chain's CDR3 is CASSLGLQADEQYF. In DNA, the CDR3 is TGTGCCAGCAGCTTAGGCCTACAGGCGGACGAGCAGTACTTC.

The chain combines TRBV19 with TRBJ2-4, with a tentative D call TRBD1 (7 bases). This CDR3 is built from 16 residues. The V and J ends lost 3 bases and 2 bases respectively, with 14 bases between them. CDR1 and CDR2 from the germline V gene are LNHDA and SQIVND (reference sequence). CDR3 DNA sequence: TGTGCCAGTAGTATGAAACAGGGGAGGACCAAAAACATTCAGTACTTC. Its translation is CASSMKQGRTKNIQYF.

The chain is built from TRBV25-1 and TRBJ2-5; TRBD2 matches 14 bases. The CDR3 is made up of 15 amino acids. Losses at the gene ends were 4 bases for V and 7 bases for J; bases not matched to a gene: 5. Looked up from germline, CDR1 is MGHDK and CDR2 is SYGVNS. The CDR3 DNA follows: TGTGCCAGCAGTGGGGGACTAGCGGGGGCTGCGACCCAGTACTTC. Translation gives CASSGGLAGAATQYF.

The chain links TRBV2 to TRBJ2-7; D is perhaps TRBD1 (5 bases). The CDR3 runs to 16 residues. The ends were cut back, 6 bases at V and 0 bases at J, with 18 bases in the middle. Germline V lookup: CDR1 SNHLY, CDR2 FYNNEI. This CDR3 is CASSETVSLPSYEQYF. The CDR3 nucleotides are TGTGCCAGCAGCGAGACAGTTTCCCTCCCCTCCTACGAGCAGTACTTC.

The genes are TRBV10-1 and TRBJ1-1, with a weak D call TRBD1 (6 bases). The CDR3 spans 14 residues. Looked up from germline, CDR1 is WNHNN and CDR2 is SYGVQD (reference sequence). V lost 3 bases and J lost 10, with 18 bases in between. CDR3 sequence (DNA): TGCGCCAGCAGTGAACTTGACAGGCCCTGGGGAGCTTTCTTT. Protein: CASSELDRPWGAFF.

This chain links TRBV14 with TRBJ1-3; 7 bases fit TRBD1. J gave up 8 bases and V 4 bases, and 11 bases lay outside the gene matches. CDR1 is SGHDN and CDR2 is FVKESK in the germline V gene. The CDR3 is 15 residues long. CDR3 nucleotide sequence: TGTGCCAGCAGCCCACAGACAGGGCCCCGTGACACCATATATTTT. Its protein product is CASSPQTGPRDTIYF.

This chain connects TRBV2 to TRBJ2-1; maybe TRBD2 (6 bases). CDR3 length equals 18 residues. Germline V gene data show CDR1 as SNHLY and CDR2 as FYNNEI. Trimming pared 8 bases from V and 6 bases from J, leaving 29 bases between. The DNA of the CDR3 is TGTGCCAGCTTCCCCGCCCCTCGCGGAGGGATAGGGATCAATGAGCAGTTCTTC. This sequence encodes CASFPAPRGGIGINEQFF. The entire variable domain, with the rest obtained from reference TRBV2 and TRBJ2-1, is as follows: EPEVTQTPSHQVTQMGQEVILRCVPISNHLYFYWYRQILGQKVEFLVSFYNNEISEKSEIFDDQFSVERPDGSNFTLKIRSTKLEDSAMYFCASFPAPRGGIGINEQFFGPGTRLTVL.

The chain recombines TRBV5-8 with TRBJ2-3; 10 bases are a match to TRBD2. CDR1 and CDR2 (germline): SGHTS, YDEGEE. The CDR3 consists of 15 residues. Trimming at V came to 0 bases and at J to 8 bases, leaving 6 bases not matched to a gene. The CDR3 here is CASSLVAGGSGTQYF. The CDR3 DNA is TGTGCCAGCAGCTTGGTAGCGGGGGGTTCCGGTACGCAGTATTTT.